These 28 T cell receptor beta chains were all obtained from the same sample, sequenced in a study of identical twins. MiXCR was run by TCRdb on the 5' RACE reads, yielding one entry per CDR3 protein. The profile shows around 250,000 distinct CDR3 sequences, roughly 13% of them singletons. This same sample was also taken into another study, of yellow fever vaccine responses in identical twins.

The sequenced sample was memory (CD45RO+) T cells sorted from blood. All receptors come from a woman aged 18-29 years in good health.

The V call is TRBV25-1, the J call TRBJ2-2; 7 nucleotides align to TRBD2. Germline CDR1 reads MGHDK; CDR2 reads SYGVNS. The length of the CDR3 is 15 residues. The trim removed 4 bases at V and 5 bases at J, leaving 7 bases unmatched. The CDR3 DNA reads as TGTGCCAGCAGTGTTTCAGGGAGGGAGACCGGGGAGCTGTTTTTT. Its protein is CASSVSGRETGELFF. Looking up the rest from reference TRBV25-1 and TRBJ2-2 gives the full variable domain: EADIYQTPRYLVIGTGKKITLECSQTMGHDKMYWYQQDPGMELHLIHYSYGVNSTEKGDLSSESTVSRIRTEHFPLTLESARPSHTSQYLCASSVSGRETGELFFGEGSRLTVL.

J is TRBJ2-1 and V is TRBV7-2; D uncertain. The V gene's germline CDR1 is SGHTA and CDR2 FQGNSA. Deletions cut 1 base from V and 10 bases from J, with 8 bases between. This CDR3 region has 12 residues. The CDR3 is CASSLEKVEQFF. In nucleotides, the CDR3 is TGTGCCAGCAGCTTAGAGAAGGTAGAGCAGTTCTTC.

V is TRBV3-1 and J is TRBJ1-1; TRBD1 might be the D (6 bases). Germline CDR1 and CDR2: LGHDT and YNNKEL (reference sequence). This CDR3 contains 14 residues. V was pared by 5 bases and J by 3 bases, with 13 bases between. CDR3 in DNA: TGTGCCAGCAGCGCGTCGGACAGCTACACTGAAGCTTTCTTT. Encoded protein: CASSASDSYTEAFF. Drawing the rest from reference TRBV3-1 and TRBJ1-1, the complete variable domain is DTAVSQTPKYLVTQMGNDKSIKCEQNLGHDTMYWYKQDSKKFLKIMFSYNNKELIINETVPNRFSPKSPDKAHLNLHINSLELGDSAVYFCASSASDSYTEAFFGQGTRLTVV.

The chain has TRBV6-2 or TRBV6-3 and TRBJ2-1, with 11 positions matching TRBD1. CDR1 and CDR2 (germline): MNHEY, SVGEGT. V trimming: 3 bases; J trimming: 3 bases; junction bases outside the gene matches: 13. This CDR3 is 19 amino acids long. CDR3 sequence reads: CASSYYHRSGQGVYNEQFF. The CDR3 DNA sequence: TGTGCCAGCAGTTATTACCATCGATCGGGACAGGGGGTCTACAATGAGCAGTTCTTC.

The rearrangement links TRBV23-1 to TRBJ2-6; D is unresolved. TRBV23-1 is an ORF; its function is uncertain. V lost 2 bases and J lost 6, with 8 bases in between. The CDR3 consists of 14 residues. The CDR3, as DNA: TGCGCCAGCAGTCAAAGTGGGTTGGCCAACGTCCTGACTTTC. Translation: CASSQSGLANVLTF.

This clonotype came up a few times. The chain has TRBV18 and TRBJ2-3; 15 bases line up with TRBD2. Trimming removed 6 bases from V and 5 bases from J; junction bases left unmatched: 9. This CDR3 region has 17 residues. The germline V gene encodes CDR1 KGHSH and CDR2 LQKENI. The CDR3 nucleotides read TGTGCCAGCTCCCATGGACTAGCGGGAGGGCCAGAAGATACGCAGTATTTT. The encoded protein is CASSHGLAGGPEDTQYF.

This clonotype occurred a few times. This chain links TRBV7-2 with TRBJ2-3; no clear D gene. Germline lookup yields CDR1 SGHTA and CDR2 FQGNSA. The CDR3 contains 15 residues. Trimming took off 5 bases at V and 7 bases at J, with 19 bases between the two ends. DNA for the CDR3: TGTGCCAGCAGCCGCCGACCGGACCCGCCCTATACGCAGTATTTT. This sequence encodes CASSRRPDPPYTQYF.

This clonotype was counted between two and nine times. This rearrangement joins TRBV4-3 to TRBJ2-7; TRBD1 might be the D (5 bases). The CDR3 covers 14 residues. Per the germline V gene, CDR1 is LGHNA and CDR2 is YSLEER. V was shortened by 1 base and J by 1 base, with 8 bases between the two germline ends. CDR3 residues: CASSQVQESYEQYF. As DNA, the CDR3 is TGCGCCAGCAGCCAAGTACAGGAGTCCTACGAGCAGTACTTC.

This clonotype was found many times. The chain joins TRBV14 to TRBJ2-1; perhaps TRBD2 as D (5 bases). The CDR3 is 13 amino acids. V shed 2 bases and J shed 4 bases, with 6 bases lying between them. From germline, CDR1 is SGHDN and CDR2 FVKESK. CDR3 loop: CASSQIAYNEQFF. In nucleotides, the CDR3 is TGTGCCAGCAGCCAAATAGCGTACAATGAGCAGTTCTTC. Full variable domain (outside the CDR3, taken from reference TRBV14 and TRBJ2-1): EAGVTQFPSHSVIEKGQTVTLRCDPISGHDNLYWYRRVMGKEIKFLLHFVKESKQDESGMPNNRFLAERTGGTYSTLKVQPAELEDSGVYFCASSQIAYNEQFFGPGTRLTVL.

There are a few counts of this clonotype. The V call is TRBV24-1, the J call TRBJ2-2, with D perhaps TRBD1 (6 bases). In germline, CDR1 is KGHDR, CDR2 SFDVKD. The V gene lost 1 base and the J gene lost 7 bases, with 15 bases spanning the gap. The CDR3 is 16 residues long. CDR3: CATSDFGLQGDGELFF. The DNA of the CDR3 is TGTGCCACCAGTGATTTCGGTTTACAGGGTGACGGGGAGCTGTTTTTT.

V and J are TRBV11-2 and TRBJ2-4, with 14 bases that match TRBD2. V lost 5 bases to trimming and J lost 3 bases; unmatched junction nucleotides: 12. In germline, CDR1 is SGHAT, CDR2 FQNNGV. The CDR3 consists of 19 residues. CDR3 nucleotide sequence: TGTGCCAGCAGCACACGTCCGGGACTAGCGGGAGAGATCAAAAACATTCAGTACTTC. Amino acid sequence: CASSTRPGLAGEIKNIQYF.

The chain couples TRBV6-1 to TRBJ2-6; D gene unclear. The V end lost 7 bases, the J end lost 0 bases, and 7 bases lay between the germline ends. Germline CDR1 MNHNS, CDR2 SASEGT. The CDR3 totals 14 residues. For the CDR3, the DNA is TGTGCCAGCACCCAAGGCTCTGGGGCCAACGTCCTGACTTTC. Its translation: CASTQGSGANVLTF.

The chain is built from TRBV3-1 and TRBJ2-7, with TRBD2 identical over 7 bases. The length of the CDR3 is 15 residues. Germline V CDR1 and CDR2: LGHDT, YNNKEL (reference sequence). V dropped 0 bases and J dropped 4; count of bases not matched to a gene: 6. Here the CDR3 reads CASSQDRTRRYEQYF. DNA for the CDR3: TGTGCCAGCAGCCAAGATAGGACTAGACGATACGAGCAGTACTTC.

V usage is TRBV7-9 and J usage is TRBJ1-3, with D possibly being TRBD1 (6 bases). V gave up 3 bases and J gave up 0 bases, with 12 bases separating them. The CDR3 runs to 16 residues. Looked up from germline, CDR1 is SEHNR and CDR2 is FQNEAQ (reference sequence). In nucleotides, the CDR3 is TGTGCCAGCAGCTTTATACAGGGTATCTCTGGAAACACCATATATTTT. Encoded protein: CASSFIQGISGNTIYF. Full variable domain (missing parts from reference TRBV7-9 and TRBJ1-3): DTGVSQNPRHKITKRGQNVTFRCDPISEHNRLYWYRQTLGQGPEFLTYFQNEAQLEKSRLLSDRFSAERPKGSFSTLEIQRTEQGDSAMYLCASSFIQGISGNTIYFGEGSWLTVV.

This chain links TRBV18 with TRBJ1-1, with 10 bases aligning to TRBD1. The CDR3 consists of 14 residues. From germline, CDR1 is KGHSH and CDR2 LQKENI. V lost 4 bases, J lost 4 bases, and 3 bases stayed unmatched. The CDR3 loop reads CASSRQGAGTEAFF. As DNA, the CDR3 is TGTGCCAGCTCACGACAGGGGGCTGGCACTGAAGCTTTCTTT.

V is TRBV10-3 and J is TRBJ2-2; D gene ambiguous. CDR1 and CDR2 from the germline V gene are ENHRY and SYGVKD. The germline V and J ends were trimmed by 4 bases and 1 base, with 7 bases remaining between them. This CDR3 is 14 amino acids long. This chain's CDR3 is CAISVVGNTGELFF. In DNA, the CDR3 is TGTGCCATCAGTGTTGTGGGGAACACCGGGGAGCTGTTTTTT.

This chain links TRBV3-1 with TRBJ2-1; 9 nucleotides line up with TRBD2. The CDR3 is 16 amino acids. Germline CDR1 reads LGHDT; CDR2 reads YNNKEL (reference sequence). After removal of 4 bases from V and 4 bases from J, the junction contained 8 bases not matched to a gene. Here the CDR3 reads CASSLGLAGQYNEQFF. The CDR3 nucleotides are TGTGCCAGCAGCCTGGGGCTAGCGGGACAGTACAATGAGCAGTTCTTC.

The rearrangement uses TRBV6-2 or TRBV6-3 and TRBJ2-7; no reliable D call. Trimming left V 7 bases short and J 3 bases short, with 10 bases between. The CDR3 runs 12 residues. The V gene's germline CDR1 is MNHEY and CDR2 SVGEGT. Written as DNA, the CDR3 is TGTGCCAGCACTCCCGGATACTACGAGCAGTACTTC. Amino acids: CASTPGYYEQYF.

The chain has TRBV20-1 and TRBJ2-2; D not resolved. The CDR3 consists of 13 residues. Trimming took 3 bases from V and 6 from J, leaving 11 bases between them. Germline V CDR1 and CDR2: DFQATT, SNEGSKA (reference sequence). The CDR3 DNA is TGCAGTGCTAGGCCCCTAGTGGCCGGGGAGCTGTTTTTT. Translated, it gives CSARPLVAGELFF.

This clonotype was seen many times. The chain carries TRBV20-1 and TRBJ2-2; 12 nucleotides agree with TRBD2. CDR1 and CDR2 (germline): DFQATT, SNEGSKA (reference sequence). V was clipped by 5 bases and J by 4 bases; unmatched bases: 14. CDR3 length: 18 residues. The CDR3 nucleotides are TGCAGTGCTTGGACTAGCGGGACCAGCCGGGTGTCCACCGGGGAGCTGTTTTTT. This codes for CSAWTSGTSRVSTGELFF.

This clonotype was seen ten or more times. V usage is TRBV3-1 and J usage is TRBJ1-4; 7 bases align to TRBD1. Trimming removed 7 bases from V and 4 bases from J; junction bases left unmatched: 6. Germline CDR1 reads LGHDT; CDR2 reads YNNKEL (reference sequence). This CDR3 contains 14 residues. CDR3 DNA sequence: TGTGCCAGCATCCGACAGGGCCTTAATGAAAAACTGTTTTTT. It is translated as CASIRQGLNEKLFF.

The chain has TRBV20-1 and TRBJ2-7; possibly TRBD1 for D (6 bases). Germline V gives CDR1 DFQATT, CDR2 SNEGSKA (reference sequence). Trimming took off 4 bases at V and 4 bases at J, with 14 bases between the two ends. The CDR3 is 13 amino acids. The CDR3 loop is CSAKRVTGYEQYF. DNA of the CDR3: TGCAGTGCTAAGAGAGTTACAGGGTACGAGCAGTACTTC.

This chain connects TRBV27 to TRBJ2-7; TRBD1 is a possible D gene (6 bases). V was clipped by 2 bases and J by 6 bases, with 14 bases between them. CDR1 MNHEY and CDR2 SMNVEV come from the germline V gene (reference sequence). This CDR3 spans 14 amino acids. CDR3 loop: CASSLEFTGIEQYF. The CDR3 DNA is TGTGCCAGCAGTTTAGAGTTCACAGGGATCGAGCAGTACTTC.

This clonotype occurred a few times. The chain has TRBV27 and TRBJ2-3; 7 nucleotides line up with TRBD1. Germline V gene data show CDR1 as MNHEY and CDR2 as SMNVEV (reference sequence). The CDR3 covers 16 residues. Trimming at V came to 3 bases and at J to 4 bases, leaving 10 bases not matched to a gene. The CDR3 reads CASSFDRVLTPDTQYF. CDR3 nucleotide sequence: TGTGCCAGCAGTTTCGACAGGGTCCTAACGCCAGATACGCAGTATTTT.

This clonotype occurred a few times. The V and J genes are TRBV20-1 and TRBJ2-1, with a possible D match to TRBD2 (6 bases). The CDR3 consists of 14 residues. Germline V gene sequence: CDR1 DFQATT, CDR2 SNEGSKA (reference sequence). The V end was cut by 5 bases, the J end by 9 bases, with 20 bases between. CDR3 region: CSAGTGVFGFEQFF. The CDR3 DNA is TGCAGTGCTGGGACGGGGGTGTTTGGGTTTGAGCAGTTCTTC.

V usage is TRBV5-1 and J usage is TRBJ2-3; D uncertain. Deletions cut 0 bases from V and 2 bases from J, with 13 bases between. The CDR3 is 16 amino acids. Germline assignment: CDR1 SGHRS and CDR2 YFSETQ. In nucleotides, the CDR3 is TGCGCCAGCAGCTTGGGACTTCTCACCTTCACAGATACGCAGTATTTT. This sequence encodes CASSLGLLTFTDTQYF. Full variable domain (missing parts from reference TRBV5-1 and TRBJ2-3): KAGVTQTPRYLIKTRGQQVTLSCSPISGHRSVSWYQQTPGQGLQFLFEYFSETQRNKGNFPGRFSGRQFSNSRSEMNVSTLELGDSALYLCASSLGLLTFTDTQYFGPGTRLTVL.

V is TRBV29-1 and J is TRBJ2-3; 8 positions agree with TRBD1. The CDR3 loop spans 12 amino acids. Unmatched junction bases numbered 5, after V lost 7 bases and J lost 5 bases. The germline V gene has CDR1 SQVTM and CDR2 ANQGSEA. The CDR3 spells CSGTGGQDTQYF. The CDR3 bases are TGCAGCGGAACAGGGGGTCAAGATACGCAGTATTTT.

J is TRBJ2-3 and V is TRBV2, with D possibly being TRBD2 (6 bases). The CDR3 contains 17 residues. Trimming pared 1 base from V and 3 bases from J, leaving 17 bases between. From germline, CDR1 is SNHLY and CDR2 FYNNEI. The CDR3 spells CASSEGPAGTLTDTQYF. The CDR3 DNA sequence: TGTGCCAGCAGTGAAGGCCCGGCAGGGACTCTTACAGATACGCAGTATTTT.